Below, 25 T cell receptor beta chains from the same sample are listed, as sequenced in a study of OX40 agonist ivuxolimab in advanced cancers. Sequencing used immunoSEQ multiplex PCR; TCRdb keeps in-frame clones, though not all of them. This sample carries roughly 38,000 clones, about 90% of them seen once, and the ten largest clones take roughly a fifth. The specimen was CD4+ or CD8+ T cells sorted from blood, collected in a trial of the OX40 agonist ivuxolimab. The receptors stem from an adult with an advanced solid tumor such as melanoma, head and neck, liver or kidney cancer.

The rearrangement links TRBV10-1 to TRBJ2-3, with 11 bases aligning to TRBD1. The germline V gene has CDR1 WNHNN and CDR2 SYGVQD (reference sequence). The CDR3 extends over 16 amino acids. Germline trimming cut 9 bases from V and 4 bases from J; bases unmatched to any gene: 12. The CDR3: CASSLGTGGFPDTQYF. The CDR3 nucleotides are TGCGCCAGTTCGCTCGGGACAGGGGGATTTCCAGATACGCAGTATTTT.

The chain uses TRBV28 and TRBJ2-7; D not resolved. The CDR3 runs 14 residues. V lost 3 bases, J lost 2 bases, and 11 bases lay in between. CDR1 is MDHEN and CDR2 is SYDVKM in the germline V gene. The CDR3: CASSFSPSAYEQYF. In DNA form, the CDR3 reads TGTGCCAGCAGTTTCTCCCCATCGGCCTACGAGCAGTACTTC.

The chain recombines TRBV7-9 with TRBJ2-3; D is unresolved. Trimming removed 8 bases from V and 4 bases from J, with 16 bases in between. This CDR3 has 14 residues. CDR1 and CDR2 (germline): SEHNR, FQNEAQ (reference sequence). The DNA of the CDR3 is TGTGCCAGCTTTCGACTTGAGAAGGCAGATACGCAGTATTTT. Its translation is CASFRLEKADTQYF.

Comments on this clone: Sequence at one end of the junction differs from germline and may be a read error. The rearrangement uses TRBV6-5 and TRBJ2-1; D unclear. Germline assignment: CDR1 MNHEY and CDR2 SVGAGI. The CDR3 covers 13 residues. The CDR3 protein is CATSYSSGNEQFF. Written as DNA, the CDR3 is TGTGCCACCAGTTACTCGTCGGGCAATGAGCAGTTCTTC.

The J gene is TRBJ2-7, the V gene TRBV5-4, with no clear D. The length of the CDR3 is 13 residues. Germline CDR1 is SGHNT and CDR2 is YYREEE (reference sequence). The V gene lost 0 bases and the J gene lost 11 bases, with 15 bases spanning the gap. CDR3 region: CASSLVGSPLEYF. The CDR3 region has the DNA TGTGCCAGCAGCTTGGTAGGCAGCCCCTTAGAGTACTTC.

This clone has a single count. This rearrangement joins TRBV11-2 to TRBJ2-1; D gene ambiguous. V shed 4 bases and J shed 0 bases, with 16 bases lying between them. The CDR3 has 17 amino acids. The germline V gene has CDR1 SGHAT and CDR2 FQNNGV. In nucleotides, the CDR3 is TGTGCCAGCAGCTCCCATTTTAAGTTGGACTCCTACAATGAGCAGTTCTTC. Translation: CASSSHFKLDSYNEQFF. The variable domain in full, completed from reference TRBV11-2 and TRBJ2-1, reads EAGVAQSPRYKIIEKRQSVAFWCNPISGHATLYWYQQILGQGPKLLIQFQNNGVVDDSQLPKDRFSAERLKGVDSTLKIQPAKLEDSAVYLCASSSHFKLDSYNEQFFGPGTRLTVL.

The chain has TRBV18 and TRBJ2-7, with 14 bases identical to TRBD2. The CDR3 loop spans 18 amino acids. V trimming: 3 bases; J trimming: 3 bases; junction bases outside the gene matches: 10. Per germline, CDR1 KGHSH and CDR2 LQKENI. This CDR3 reads CASSPGLAGGPHIYEQYF. The CDR3 DNA reads as TGTGCCAGCTCACCTGGACTAGCGGGAGGCCCTCACATCTACGAGCAGTACTTC.

This clone turned up a few times. CDR3 sequence: CASSVDSGETQYF. The CDR3 DNA reads as TGTGCCAGCAGCGTAGATTCTGGAGAGACCCAGTACTTC. This chain links TRBV9 with TRBJ2-5; no clear D gene. CDR1 is SGDLS, CDR2 YYNGEE, per germline. The CDR3 consists of 13 residues. V was shortened by 0 bases and J by 4 bases, with 7 bases between the two germline ends.

This clone was recorded only once. This chain connects TRBV18 to TRBJ2-1; D ambiguous. This CDR3 is built from 12 residues. Looked up from germline, CDR1 is KGHSH and CDR2 is LQKENI. V shed 4 bases and J shed 5 bases, with 6 bases lying between them. The CDR3, as DNA: TGTGCCAGCTCACGCGAGGACAATGAGCAGTTCTTC. Translated: CASSREDNEQFF.

V usage is TRBV25-1 and J usage is TRBJ1-2, with TRBD1 as a possible D gene (5 bases). CDR3 length: 15 residues. Between the trimmed V and J ends, which lost 3 bases and 0 bases, there was a span of 11 bases. Germline-derived CDR1 and CDR2 are MGHDK and SYGVNS. CDR3 DNA sequence: TGTGCCAGCAGTGATGGGGGGGTAGCTAACTATGGCTACACCTTC. Its protein product is CASSDGGVANYGYTF.

In DNA, the CDR3 is TGTGCCAGCAGTTACTCGACTGATTCCTACGAGCAGTACTTC. Translated: CASSYSTDSYEQYF. The V and J genes are TRBV6-6 and TRBJ2-7; D gene ambiguous. This CDR3 is built from 14 residues. V was clipped by 0 bases and J by 1 base, with 7 bases between them. Germline V gene sequence: CDR1 MNHNY, CDR2 SVGAGI (reference sequence).

The V gene is TRBV7-2, the J gene TRBJ2-1; 9 bases are a match to TRBD1. The CDR3 loop spans 14 amino acids. Per the germline V gene, CDR1 is SGHTA and CDR2 is FQGNSA. The V segment lost 3 bases and the J segment 8 bases; nucleotides outside the gene matches: 5. Here the CDR3 DNA reads TGTGCCAGCAGCTTCGAGACAGGGGGGTATGAGCAGTTCTTC. This sequence encodes CASSFETGGYEQFF.

The table lists this clone with a few counts. The chain combines TRBV4-3 with TRBJ2-7, with 13 bases lining up with TRBD2. Germline values: CDR1 LGHNA, CDR2 YSLEER. CDR3 length: 15 amino acids. J lost 2 bases, V lost 4 bases, and 2 bases had no gene match. The CDR3 coding sequence is TGCGCCAGCAGCCCCGGGACTAGCGGGACCTACGAGCAGTACTTC. Residues: CASSPGTSGTYEQYF.

V is TRBV6-5 and J is TRBJ2-2; D not resolved. Per the germline V gene, CDR1 is MNHEY and CDR2 is SVGAGI. The length of the CDR3 is 8 residues. V was shortened by 11 bases and J by 7 bases, with 2 bases between the two germline ends. CDR3 in DNA: TGTGCCGTCGGGGAGCTGTTTTTT. It codes for CAVGELFF.

J is TRBJ1-1 and V is TRBV19; D unclear. The CDR3 has 12 residues. Looked up from germline, CDR1 is LNHDA and CDR2 is SQIVND (reference sequence). V dropped 1 base and J dropped 0 bases, with 0 bases sitting between them. The CDR3 DNA is TGTGCCAGTAGTATAGTGAACACTGAAGCTTTCTTT. Protein: CASSIVNTEAFF.

In this sample, this clone turned up once. The J gene is TRBJ2-1, the V gene TRBV11-3, with unresolved D. The germline V and J ends were trimmed by 5 bases and 8 bases, with 16 bases remaining between them. CDR1 is SGHNT, CDR2 YENEEA, per germline. The CDR3 spans 14 residues. For the CDR3, the DNA is TGTGCCAGCAGCCCGGACCTGAATTGGGATGAGCAGTTCTTC. It specifies CASSPDLNWDEQFF.

This chain joins TRBV30 and TRBJ2-2; D unclear. Trimming left V 0 bases short and J 3 bases short, with 8 bases between. CDR1 and CDR2 (germline): GTSNPN, SVGIG (reference sequence). The CDR3 consists of 14 residues. CDR3 in amino acids: CAWSVRVDTGELFF. The CDR3 DNA is TGTGCCTGGAGTGTTCGCGTCGACACCGGGGAGCTGTTTTTT.

This sequence joins TRBV7-9 and TRBJ2-7; D is unclear. The V and J ends lost 1 base and 4 bases respectively, with 11 bases between them. The CDR3 is 14 residues long. The germline V gene has CDR1 SEHNR and CDR2 FQNEAQ (reference sequence). CDR3 sequence: CASSLGTPGYEQYF. CDR3 bases: TGTGCCAGCAGCTTAGGGACCCCCGGTTACGAGCAGTACTTC. The whole variable domain, filled in from reference TRBV7-9 and TRBJ2-7, reads DTGVSQNPRHKITKRGQNVTFRCDPISEHNRLYWYRQTLGQGPEFLTYFQNEAQLEKSRLLSDRFSAERPKGSFSTLEIQRTEQGDSAMYLCASSLGTPGYEQYFGPGTRLTVT.

J is TRBJ2-3 and V is TRBV7-2; 8 bases line up with TRBD2. V shed 4 bases, J shed 0 bases, and the junction held 3 bases outside the gene matches. Germline V gene data show CDR1 as SGHTA and CDR2 as FQGNSA. This CDR3 is built from 15 residues. The CDR3 protein is CASSYSGVSTDTQYF. The CDR3 DNA reads TGTGCCAGCAGCTATAGCGGGGTTAGCACAGATACGCAGTATTTT.

The chain couples TRBV10-1 to TRBJ2-1; perhaps TRBD2 as D (6 bases). The V end lost 2 bases, the J end lost 7 bases, and 24 bases lay between the germline ends. Germline loops: CDR1 WNHNN, CDR2 SYGVQD (reference sequence). The CDR3 loop spans 18 amino acids. Written as DNA, the CDR3 is TGCGCCAGCAGTGAGGACAAGTACGGGGCAGGCGGGGAAAATGAGCAGTTCTTC. It encodes CASSEDKYGAGGENEQFF.

The CDR3: CASSLGFGAVSYEQYF. The CDR3 nucleotides read TGTGCCAGCAGCCTAGGATTCGGGGCGGTTTCCTACGAGCAGTACTTC. This chain uses TRBV11-3 with TRBJ2-7, with D perhaps matching TRBD1 or TRBD2 (5 bases each). Germline lookup yields CDR1 SGHNT and CDR2 YENEEA. V lost 5 bases to trimming and J lost 1 base, with 18 bases between them. The CDR3 loop spans 16 amino acids.

The chain joins TRBV27 to TRBJ2-7; 10 positions match TRBD2. The CDR3 sequence is 14 residues long. Germline V lookup: CDR1 MNHEY, CDR2 SMNVEV (reference sequence). With V trimmed by 2 bases and J by 4 bases, 2 bases remained unmatched. CDR3 in amino acids: CASSLEAGGYEQYF. The CDR3, as DNA: TGTGCCAGCAGTTTAGAAGCGGGAGGGTACGAGCAGTACTTC.

The gene calls are TRBV5-1 and TRBJ2-1; D is possibly TRBD1 or TRBD2 (5 bases each). The CDR3 covers 16 residues. In germline, CDR1 is SGHRS, CDR2 YFSETQ. Between the trimmed V and J ends, which lost 0 bases and 2 bases, there was a span of 12 bases. The CDR3 region has the DNA TGCGCCAGCAGCTTGGCCTGGGACGCTCCCTACAATGAGCAGTTCTTC. It is translated as CASSLAWDAPYNEQFF.

The rearrangement links TRBV19 to TRBJ2-1; D is possibly TRBD2 (6 bases). Germline loops: CDR1 LNHDA, CDR2 SQIVND (reference sequence). V was pared by 7 bases and J by 4 bases, with 11 bases between. The CDR3 loop spans 13 amino acids. CDR3 in DNA: TGTGCCAGTACCGGGGACTGGTACAATGAGCAGTTCTTC. Its protein product is CASTGDWYNEQFF.

With regard to this clone: Compared with germline, one end of the junction differs, possibly owing to a read error. The genes are TRBV15 and TRBJ1-5, with D tentatively TRBD1 (6 bases). Germline-derived CDR1 and CDR2 are LNHNV and YYDKDF (reference sequence). The CDR3 length is 16 residues. The CDR3 sequence is CATRRAPTGWDQPQHF. CDR3 DNA: TGTGCCACCAGGAGAGCCCCCACAGGGTGGGATCAGCCCCAGCATTTT.